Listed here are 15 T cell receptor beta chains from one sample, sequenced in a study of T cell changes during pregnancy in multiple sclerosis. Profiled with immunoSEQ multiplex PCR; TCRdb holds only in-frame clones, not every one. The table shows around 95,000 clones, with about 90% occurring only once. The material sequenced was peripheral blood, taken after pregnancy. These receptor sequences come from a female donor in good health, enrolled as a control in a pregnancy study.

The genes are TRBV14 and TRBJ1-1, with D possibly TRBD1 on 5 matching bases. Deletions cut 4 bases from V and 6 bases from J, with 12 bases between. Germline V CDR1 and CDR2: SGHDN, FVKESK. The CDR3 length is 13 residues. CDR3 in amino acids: CASSPGWGAEAFF. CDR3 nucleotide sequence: TGTGCCAGCAGCCCAGGTTGGGGCGCTGAAGCTTTCTTT.

The CDR3 spells CASSIGQPYGYTF. CDR3 bases: TGTGCCAGCAGCATTGGACAGCCCTATGGCTACACCTTC. The chain joins TRBV7-9 to TRBJ1-2; maybe TRBD1 (6 bases). Germline V gene lookup returns CDR1 SEHNR and CDR2 FQNEAQ (reference sequence). The CDR3 length is 13 residues. Trimming took 5 bases from V and 4 from J, leaving 11 bases between them. Based on the CDR3 plus reference TRBV7-9 and TRBJ1-2, the full variable domain is DTGVSQNPRHKITKRGQNVTFRCDPISEHNRLYWYRQTLGQGPEFLTYFQNEAQLEKSRLLSDRFSAERPKGSFSTLEIQRTEQGDSAMYLCASSIGQPYGYTFGSGTRLTVV.

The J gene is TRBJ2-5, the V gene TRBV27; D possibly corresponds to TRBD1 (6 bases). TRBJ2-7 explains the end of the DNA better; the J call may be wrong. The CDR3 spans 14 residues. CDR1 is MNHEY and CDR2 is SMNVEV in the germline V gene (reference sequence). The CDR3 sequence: CASNPQGLTYEQYF. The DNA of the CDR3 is TGTGCCAGCAACCCCCAGGGGTTAACCTACGAGCAGTACTTC.

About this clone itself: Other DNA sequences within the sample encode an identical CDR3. The CDR3: CASSLAGGAETQYF. CDR3 nucleotides: TGTGCCAGCAGCTTGGCGGGGGGAGCAGAGACCCAGTACTTC. This chain joins TRBV5-6 and TRBJ2-5; 7 nucleotides align to TRBD2. CDR3 size: 14 residues. Germline CDR1 reads SGHDT; CDR2 reads YYEEEE. With 0 bases clipped from V and 4 bases from J, the junction kept 3 bases outside the gene matches.

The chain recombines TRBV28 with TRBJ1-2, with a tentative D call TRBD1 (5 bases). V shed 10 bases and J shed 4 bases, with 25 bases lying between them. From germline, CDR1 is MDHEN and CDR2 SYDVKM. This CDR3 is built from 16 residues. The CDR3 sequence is CATLLTENLLSYGYTF. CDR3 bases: TGTGCCACCCTCCTGACAGAAAACCTTTTATCCTATGGCTACACCTTC.

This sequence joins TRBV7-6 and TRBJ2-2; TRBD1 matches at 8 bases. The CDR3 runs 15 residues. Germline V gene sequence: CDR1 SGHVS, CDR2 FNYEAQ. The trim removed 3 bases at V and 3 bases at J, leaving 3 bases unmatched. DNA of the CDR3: TGTGCCAGCAGCTTTGCAGGGGGCGACACCGGGGAGCTGTTTTTT. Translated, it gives CASSFAGGDTGELFF.

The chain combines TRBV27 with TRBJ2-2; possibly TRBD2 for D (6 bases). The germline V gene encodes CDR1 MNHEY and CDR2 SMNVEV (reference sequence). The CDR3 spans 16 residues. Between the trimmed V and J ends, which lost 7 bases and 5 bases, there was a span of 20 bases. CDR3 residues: CASNIRAGIGTGELFF. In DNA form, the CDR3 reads TGTGCCAGCAACATCCGGGCGGGGATCGGAACCGGGGAGCTGTTTTTT.

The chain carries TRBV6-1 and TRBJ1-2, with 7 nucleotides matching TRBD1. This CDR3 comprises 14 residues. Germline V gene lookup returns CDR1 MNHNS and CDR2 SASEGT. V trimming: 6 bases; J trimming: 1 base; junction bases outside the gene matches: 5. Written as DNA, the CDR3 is TGTGCCAGCAGCCTGGACAGGAATAACTATGGCTACACCTTC. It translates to CASSLDRNNYGYTF.

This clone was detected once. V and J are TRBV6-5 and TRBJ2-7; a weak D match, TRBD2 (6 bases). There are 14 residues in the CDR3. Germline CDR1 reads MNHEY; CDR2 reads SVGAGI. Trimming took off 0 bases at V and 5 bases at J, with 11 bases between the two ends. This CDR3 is CASSYSPERDEQYF. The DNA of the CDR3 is TGTGCCAGCAGTTACTCTCCCGAGCGGGACGAGCAGTACTTC.

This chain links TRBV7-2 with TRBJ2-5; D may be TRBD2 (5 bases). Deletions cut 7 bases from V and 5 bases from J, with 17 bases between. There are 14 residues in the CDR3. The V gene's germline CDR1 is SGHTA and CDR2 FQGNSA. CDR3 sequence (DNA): TGTGCCAGCACCCCACCCGGAAAGCGGGAGACCCAGTACTTC. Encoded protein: CASTPPGKRETQYF.

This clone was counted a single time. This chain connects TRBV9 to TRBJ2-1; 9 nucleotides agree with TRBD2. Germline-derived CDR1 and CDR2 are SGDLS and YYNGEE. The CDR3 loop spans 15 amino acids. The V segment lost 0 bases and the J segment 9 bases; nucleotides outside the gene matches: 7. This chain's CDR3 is CASSVVGGGAIEQFF. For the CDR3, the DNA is TGTGCCAGCAGCGTAGTTGGCGGGGGGGCAATTGAGCAGTTCTTC.

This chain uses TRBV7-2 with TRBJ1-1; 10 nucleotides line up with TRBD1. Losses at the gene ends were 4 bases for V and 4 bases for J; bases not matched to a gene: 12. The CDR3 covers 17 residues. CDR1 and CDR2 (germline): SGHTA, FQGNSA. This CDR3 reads CASSSRGQGVRSTEAFF. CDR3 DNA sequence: TGTGCCAGCAGCTCCCGCGGACAGGGGGTAAGGAGCACTGAAGCTTTCTTT.

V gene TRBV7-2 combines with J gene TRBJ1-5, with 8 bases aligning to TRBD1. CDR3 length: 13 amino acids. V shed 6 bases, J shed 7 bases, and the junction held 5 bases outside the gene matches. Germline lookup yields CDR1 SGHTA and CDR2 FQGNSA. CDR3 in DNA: TGTGCCAGCAGTAGGACAGGGTACCAGCCCCAGCATTTT. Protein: CASSRTGYQPQHF.

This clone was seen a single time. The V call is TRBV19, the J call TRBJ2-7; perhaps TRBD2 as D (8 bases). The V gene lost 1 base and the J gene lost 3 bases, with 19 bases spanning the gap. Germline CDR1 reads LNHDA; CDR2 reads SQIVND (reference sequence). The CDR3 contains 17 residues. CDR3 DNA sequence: TGTGCCAGTAGTATAGGCTCCGGGAGGGACAGCCTCTACGAGCAGTACTTC. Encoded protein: CASSIGSGRDSLYEQYF.

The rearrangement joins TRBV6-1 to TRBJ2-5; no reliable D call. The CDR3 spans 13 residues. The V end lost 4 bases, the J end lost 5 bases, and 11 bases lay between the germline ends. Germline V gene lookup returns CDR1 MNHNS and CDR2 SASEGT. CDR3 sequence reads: CASSGAPRETQYF. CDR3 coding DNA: TGTGCCAGCAGTGGAGCGCCACGGGAGACCCAGTACTTC.